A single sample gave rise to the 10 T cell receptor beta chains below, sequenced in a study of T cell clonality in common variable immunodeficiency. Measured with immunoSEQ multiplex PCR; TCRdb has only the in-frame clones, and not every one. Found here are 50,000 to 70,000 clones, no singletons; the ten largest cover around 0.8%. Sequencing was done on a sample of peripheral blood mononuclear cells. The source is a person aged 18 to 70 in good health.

The CDR3 protein is CASSAPTGGTEAFF. The DNA read from the CDR3 is TGTGCCAGCAGTGCCCCCACAGGGGGGACTGAA. The chain employs TRBV2 and TRBJ1-1; 8 nucleotides agree with TRBD1. The read ends 3 residues early relative to the CDR3; the germline J gene fills the gap. The CDR3 spans 14 residues. CDR1 is SNHLY, CDR2 FYNNEI, per germline. Trimming cost V 4 bases and J 5 bases; bases outside gene matches: 6.

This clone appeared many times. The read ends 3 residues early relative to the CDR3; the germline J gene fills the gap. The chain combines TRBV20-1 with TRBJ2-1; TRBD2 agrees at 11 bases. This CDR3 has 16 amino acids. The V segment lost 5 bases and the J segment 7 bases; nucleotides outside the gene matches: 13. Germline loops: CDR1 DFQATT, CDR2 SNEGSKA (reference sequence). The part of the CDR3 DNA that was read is TGCAGTGCTCCCCCTAGCGGGGGGCTTCATACAAATGAG. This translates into CSAPPSGGLHTNE. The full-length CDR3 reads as CSAPPSGGLHTNEQFF.

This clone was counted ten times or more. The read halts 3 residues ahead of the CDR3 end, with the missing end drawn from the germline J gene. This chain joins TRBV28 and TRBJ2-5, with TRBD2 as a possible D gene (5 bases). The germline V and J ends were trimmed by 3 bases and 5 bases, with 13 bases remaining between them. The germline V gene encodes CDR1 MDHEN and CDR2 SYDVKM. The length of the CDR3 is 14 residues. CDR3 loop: CASSFQSGGETQYF. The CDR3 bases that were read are TGTGCCAGCAGTTTCCAATCCGGCGGGGAGACC.

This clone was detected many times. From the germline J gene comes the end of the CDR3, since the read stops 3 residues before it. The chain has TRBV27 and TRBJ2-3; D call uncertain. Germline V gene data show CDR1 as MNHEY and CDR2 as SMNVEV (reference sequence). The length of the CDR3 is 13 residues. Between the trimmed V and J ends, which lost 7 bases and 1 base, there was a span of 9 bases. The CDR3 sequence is CASMITRTDTQYF. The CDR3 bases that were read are TGTGCCAGCATGATCACTCGCACAGATACG.

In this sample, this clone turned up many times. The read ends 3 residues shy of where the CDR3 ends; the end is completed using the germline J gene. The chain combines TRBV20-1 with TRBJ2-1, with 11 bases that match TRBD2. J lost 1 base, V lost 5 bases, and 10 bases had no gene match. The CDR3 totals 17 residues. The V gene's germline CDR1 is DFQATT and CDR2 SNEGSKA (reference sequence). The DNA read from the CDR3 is TGCAGTGCTCCCCGCTCTAGCGGGAGGTGGTCCTACAATGAG. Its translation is CSAPRSSGRWSYNE. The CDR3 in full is CSAPRSSGRWSYNEQFF.

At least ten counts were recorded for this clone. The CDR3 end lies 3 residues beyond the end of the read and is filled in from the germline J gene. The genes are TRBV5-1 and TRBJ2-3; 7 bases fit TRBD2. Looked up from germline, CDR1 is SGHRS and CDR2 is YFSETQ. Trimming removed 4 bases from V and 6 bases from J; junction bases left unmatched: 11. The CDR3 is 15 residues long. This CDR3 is CASSLGLVGADTQYF. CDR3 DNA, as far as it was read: TGCGCCAGCAGCCTAGGACTAGTAGGGGCGGATACG.

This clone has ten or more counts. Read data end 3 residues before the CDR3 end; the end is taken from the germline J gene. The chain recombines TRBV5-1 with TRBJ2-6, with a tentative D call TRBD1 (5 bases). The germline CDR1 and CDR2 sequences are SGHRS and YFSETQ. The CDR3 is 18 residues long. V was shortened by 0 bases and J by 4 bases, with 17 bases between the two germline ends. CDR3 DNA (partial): TGCGCCAGCAGCTTGGGTGAGGCAGGGTTGCGAGGGGCCAACGTC. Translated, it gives CASSLGEAGLRGANV. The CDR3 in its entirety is CASSLGEAGLRGANVLTF.

The CDR3 is CASLLAPDQPQYF. The sequenced CDR3 bases are TGTGCCAGCCTTCTAGCTCCGGATCAGCCG. The J gene is TRBJ2-3, the V gene TRBV2; a possible D gene is TRBD2 (5 bases). The read terminates 3 residues ahead of where the CDR3 ends, so the germline J gene completes it. Germline V lookup: CDR1 SNHLY, CDR2 FYNNEI. The CDR3 sequence is 13 residues long.

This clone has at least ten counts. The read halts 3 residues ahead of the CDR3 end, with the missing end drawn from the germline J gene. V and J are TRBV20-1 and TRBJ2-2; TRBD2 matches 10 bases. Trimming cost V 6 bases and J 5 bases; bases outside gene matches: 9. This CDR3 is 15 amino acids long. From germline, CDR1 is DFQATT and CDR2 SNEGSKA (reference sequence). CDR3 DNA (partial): TGCAGTGCCCCTCACCTAGCGGGAGTTACCGGGGAG. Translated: CSAPHLAGVTGE. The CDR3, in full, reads CSAPHLAGVTGELFF.

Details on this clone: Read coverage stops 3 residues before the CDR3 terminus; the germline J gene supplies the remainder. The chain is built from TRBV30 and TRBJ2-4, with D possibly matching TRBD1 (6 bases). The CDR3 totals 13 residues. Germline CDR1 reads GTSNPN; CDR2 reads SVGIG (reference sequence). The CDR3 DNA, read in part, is TGTGCCTGGATCCCAGGGGCGAGCTATGGT. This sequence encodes CAWIPGASYG. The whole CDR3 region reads CAWIPGASYGQYF.